This paragraph reports one T cell receptor (beta chain). Its antigen is as yet unknown. The entry originates in a study of cytomegalovirus exposure and HLA in healthy donors. Overall study findings and caveats: Indistinguishable V segments, including TRBV6-2 and TRBV6-3, were excluded. In an earlier analysis, in 540 or so donors, most V segments appeared productive either ~87% or ~30% of the time. The only immune exposure information that was available was CMV serostatus. Later analysis identified about 18,000 TCR beta sequences associated with HLA alleles, using a false discovery rate threshold of 0.05.

PCR employed 60 Vbeta and 13 Jbeta primers. The repertoire was sequenced with immunoSEQ multiplex PCR; TCRdb's copy has only in-frame clones and lacks some. The sample comprises about 160,000 clones, roughly 80% of which are singletons, and 8% to 10% rests with the top ten. Per the germline V gene, CDR1 is MGHDK and CDR2 is SYGVNS. The CDR3 spans 12 residues. Germline trimming cut 8 bases from V and 7 bases from J; bases unmatched to any gene: 7. This clonotype was obtained from a male donor in good health and CMV-seropositive. The sample comprised PBMCs. The chain combines TRBV25-1 with TRBJ2-7, with 8 bases aligning to TRBD1. The CDR3 spells CASQDRAREQYF. In DNA form, the CDR3 reads TGTGCCAGCCAGGACAGGGCGAGAGAGCAGTACTTC.